This TCR beta chain was recorded in a study of cytotoxic CD8 clonotypes in ibrutinib-treated CLL. Study-level findings and limits: Before falling back toward baseline at progression, clonality had risen at the time of ibrutinib response.

Note on this clone: Its specificity is not known.

The method was immunoSEQ multiplex PCR; TCRdb's version includes in-frame clones alone and lacks a portion of them. Of approximately 29,000 clones listed, 62% are singletons. The input for sequencing was PBMCs, taken before ibrutinib treatment. This receptor was taken from a human donor with chronic lymphocytic leukemia.

CDR3: CASSVRDRADYGYTF. In nucleotides, the CDR3 is TGTGCCAGTAGTGTCCGGGACAGGGCCGACTATGGCTACACCTTC. The chain is built from TRBV19 and TRBJ1-2; 9 bases line up with TRBD1. The CDR3 spans 15 residues. Looked up from germline, CDR1 is LNHDA and CDR2 is SQIVND (reference sequence). With 5 bases clipped from V and 3 bases from J, the junction kept 7 bases outside the gene matches.